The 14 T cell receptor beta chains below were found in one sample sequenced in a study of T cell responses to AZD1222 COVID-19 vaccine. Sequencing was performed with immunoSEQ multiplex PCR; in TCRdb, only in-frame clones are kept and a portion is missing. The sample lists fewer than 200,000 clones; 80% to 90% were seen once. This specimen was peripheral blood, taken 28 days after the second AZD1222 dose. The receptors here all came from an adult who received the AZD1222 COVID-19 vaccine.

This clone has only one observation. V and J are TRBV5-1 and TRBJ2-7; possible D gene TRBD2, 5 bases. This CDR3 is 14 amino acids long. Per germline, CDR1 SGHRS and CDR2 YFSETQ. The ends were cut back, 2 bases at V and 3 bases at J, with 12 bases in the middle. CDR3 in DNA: TGCGCCAGCAGCTTAACCCCCGGGAACTACGAGCAGTACTTC. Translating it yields CASSLTPGNYEQYF.

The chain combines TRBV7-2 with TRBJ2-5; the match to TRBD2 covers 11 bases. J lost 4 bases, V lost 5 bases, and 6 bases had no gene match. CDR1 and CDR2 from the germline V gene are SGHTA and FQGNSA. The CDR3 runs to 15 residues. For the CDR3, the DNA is TGTGCCAGCAGCCTTAGGGGGACTAGCGGAGAGACCCAGTACTTC. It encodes CASSLRGTSGETQYF.

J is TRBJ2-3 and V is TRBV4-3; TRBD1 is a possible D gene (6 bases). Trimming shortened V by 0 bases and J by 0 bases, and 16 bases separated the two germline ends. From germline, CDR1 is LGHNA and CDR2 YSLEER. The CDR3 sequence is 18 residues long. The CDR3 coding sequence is TGCGCCAGCAGCCAAGATATACTAGGGGGAGATAGCACAGATACGCAGTATTTT. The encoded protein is CASSQDILGGDSTDTQYF.

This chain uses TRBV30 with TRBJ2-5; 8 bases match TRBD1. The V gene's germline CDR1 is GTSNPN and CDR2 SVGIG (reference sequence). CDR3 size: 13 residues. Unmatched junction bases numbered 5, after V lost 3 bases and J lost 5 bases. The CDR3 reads CAWSRGLEETQYF. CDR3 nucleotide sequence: TGTGCCTGGAGCAGGGGGCTCGAGGAGACCCAGTACTTC.

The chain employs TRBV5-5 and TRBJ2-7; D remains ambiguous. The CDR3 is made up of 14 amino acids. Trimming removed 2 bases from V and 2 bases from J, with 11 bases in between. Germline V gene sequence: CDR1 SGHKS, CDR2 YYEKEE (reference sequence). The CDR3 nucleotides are TGTGCCAGCAGCTTTGCGGCGCAGGCCTACGAGCAGTACTTC. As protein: CASSFAAQAYEQYF. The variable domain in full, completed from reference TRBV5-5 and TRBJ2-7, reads DAGVTQSPTHLIKTRGQQVTLRCSPISGHKSVSWYQQVLGQGPQFIFQYYEKEERGRGNFPDRFSARQFPNYSSELNVNALLLGDSALYLCASSFAAQAYEQYFGPGTRLTVT.

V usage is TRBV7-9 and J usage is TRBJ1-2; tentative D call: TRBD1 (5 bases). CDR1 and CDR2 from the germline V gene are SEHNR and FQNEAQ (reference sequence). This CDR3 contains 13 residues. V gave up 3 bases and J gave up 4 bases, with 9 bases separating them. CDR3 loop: CASSFAGIYGYTF. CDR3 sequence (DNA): TGTGCCAGCAGCTTTGCAGGGATCTATGGCTACACCTTC.

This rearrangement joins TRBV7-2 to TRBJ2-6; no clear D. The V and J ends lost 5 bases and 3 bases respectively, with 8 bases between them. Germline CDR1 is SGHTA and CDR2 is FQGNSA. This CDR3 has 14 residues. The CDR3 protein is CASSRTFGANVLTF. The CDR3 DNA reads TGTGCCAGCAGCCGTACTTTTGGGGCCAACGTCCTGACTTTC.

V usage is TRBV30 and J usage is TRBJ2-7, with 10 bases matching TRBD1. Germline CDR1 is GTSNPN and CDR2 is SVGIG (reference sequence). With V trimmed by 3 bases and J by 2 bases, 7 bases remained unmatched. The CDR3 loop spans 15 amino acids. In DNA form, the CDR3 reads TGTGCCTGGAGCCTTCCCGGGACAGGGGCCTACGAGCAGTACTTC. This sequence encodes CAWSLPGTGAYEQYF. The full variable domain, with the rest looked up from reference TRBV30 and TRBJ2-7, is SQTIHQWPATLVQPVGSPLSLECTVEGTSNPNLYWYRQAAGRGLQLLFYSVGIGQISSEVPQNLSASRPQDRQFILSSKKLLLSDSGFYLCAWSLPGTGAYEQYFGPGTRLTVT.

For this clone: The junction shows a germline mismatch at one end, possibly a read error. CDR3 residues: CASSSTSGGAYEQYF. The CDR3 DNA reads as TGTGCCAGCAGTAGTACTAGCGGGGGAGCCTACGAGCAGTACTTC. V is TRBV19 and J is TRBJ2-7; 11 bases line up with TRBD2. This CDR3 is 15 amino acids long. Looked up from germline, CDR1 is LNHDA and CDR2 is SQIVND (reference sequence).

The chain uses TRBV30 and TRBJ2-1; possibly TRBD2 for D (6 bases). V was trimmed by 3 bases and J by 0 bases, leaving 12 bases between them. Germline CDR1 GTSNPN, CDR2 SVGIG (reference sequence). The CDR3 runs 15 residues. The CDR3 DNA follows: TGTGCCTGGAGCGGGGGTCGCAGCTCCTACAATGAGCAGTTCTTC. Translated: CAWSGGRSSYNEQFF.

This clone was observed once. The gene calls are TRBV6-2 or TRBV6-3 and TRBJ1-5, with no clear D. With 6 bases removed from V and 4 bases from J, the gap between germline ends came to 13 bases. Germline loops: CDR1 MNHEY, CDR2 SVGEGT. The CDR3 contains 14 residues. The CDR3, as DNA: TGTGCCAGCAGCCTTGACACCGGGAATCAGCCCCAGCATTTT. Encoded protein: CASSLDTGNQPQHF.

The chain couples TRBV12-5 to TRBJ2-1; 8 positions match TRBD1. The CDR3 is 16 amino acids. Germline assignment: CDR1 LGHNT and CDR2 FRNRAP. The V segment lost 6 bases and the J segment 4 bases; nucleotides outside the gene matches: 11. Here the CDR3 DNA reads TGTGCTAGTGGCCGACAGGGGAATACTAAATACAATGAGCAGTTCTTC. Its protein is CASGRQGNTKYNEQFF.

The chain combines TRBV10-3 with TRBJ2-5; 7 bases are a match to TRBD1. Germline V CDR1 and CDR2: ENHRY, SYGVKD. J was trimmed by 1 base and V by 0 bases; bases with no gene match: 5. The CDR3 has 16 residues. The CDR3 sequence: CAISESIGQAQETQYF. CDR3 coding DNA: TGTGCCATCAGTGAGTCTATCGGACAGGCCCAAGAGACCCAGTACTTC.

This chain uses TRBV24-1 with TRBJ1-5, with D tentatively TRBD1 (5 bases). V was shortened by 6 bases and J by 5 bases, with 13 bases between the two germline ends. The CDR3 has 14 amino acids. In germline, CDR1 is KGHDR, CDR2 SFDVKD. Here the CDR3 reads CATSSGGEDQPQHF. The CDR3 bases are TGTGCCACCAGTTCCGGGGGGGAGGATCAGCCCCAGCATTTT.